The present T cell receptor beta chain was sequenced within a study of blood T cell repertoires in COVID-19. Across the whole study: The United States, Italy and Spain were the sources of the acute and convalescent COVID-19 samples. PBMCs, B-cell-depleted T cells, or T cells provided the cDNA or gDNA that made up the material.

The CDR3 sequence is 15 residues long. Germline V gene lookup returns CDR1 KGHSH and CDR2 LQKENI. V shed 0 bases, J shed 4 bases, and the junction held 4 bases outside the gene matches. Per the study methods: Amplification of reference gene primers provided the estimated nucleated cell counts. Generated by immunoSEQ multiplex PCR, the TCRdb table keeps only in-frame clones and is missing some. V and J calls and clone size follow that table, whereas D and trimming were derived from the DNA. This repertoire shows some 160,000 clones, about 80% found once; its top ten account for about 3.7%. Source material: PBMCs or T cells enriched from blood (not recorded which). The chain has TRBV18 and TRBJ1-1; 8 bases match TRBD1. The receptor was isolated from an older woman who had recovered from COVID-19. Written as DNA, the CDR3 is TGTGCCAGCTCACCACCGGGACAGGCGGGCACTGAAGCTTTCTTT. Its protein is CASSPPGQAGTEAFF.